The 17 T cell receptor beta chains listed next were all sequenced from one sample in a study of blood T cell repertoires in COVID-19. Sequencing used immunoSEQ multiplex PCR; TCRdb keeps in-frame clones, though not all of them. Seen here are more than 95,000 clones, roughly nine tenths observed once, and the top ten hold about 1.9%. Material: peripheral blood. These receptors all come from a middle-aged man with COVID-19, enrolled during active disease.

This chain joins TRBV9 and TRBJ2-1, with 10 bases identical to TRBD1. The germline V gene has CDR1 SGDLS and CDR2 YYNGEE. The V segment lost 4 bases and the J segment 9 bases; nucleotides outside the gene matches: 13. This CDR3 has 16 amino acids. CDR3 nucleotides: TGTGCCAGCAGCCCGCAGACAGGGGGCGCTTCTCCTGAGCAGTTCTTC. Amino acids: CASSPQTGGASPEQFF.

The sample holds one count of this clone. This chain joins TRBV4-1 and TRBJ1-2; D is uncertain. Germline CDR1 reads MGHRA; CDR2 reads YSYEKL. The CDR3 contains 15 residues. Trimming cost V 0 bases and J 0 bases, with 8 bases left between them. CDR3 bases: TGCGCCAGCAGCCAAGAGGGCAGAGCTAACTATGGCTACACCTTC. It yields the protein CASSQEGRANYGYTF.

The chain has TRBV5-6 and TRBJ1-2, with D maybe TRBD1 (6 bases). Germline assignment: CDR1 SGHDT and CDR2 YYEEEE. V lost 0 bases to trimming and J lost 8 bases, with 11 bases between them. The CDR3 runs 13 residues. The CDR3: CASSLDRAPGYTF. DNA for the CDR3: TGTGCCAGCAGCTTGGACAGGGCCCCAGGCTACACCTTC. Drawing the rest from reference TRBV5-6 and TRBJ1-2, the complete variable domain is DAGVTQSPTHLIKTRGQQVTLRCSPKSGHDTVSWYQQALGQGPQFIFQYYEEEERQRGNFPDRFSGHQFPNYSSELNVNALLLGDSALYLCASSLDRAPGYTFGSGTRLTVV.

The chain joins TRBV11-2 to TRBJ2-7; D remains ambiguous. In germline, CDR1 is SGHAT, CDR2 FQNNGV. The V end was cut by 1 base, the J end by 4 bases, with 14 bases between. The CDR3 loop spans 15 amino acids. CDR3 sequence reads: CASSLVTADDYEQYF. The CDR3 DNA sequence: TGTGCCAGCAGCTTAGTTACCGCGGATGATTACGAGCAGTACTTC.

The gene calls are TRBV7-9 and TRBJ1-3; a possible D gene is TRBD1 (6 bases). Trimming shortened V by 4 bases and J by 3 bases, and 13 bases separated the two germline ends. This CDR3 has 15 amino acids. Germline V lookup: CDR1 SEHNR, CDR2 FQNEAQ (reference sequence). The DNA for the CDR3 is TGTGCCAGCAGCTCCCCAAGCAGGGGTGGAAACACCATATATTTT. This sequence encodes CASSSPSRGGNTIYF.

The V gene is TRBV19, the J gene TRBJ2-7; 8 nucleotides line up with TRBD1. Germline CDR1 and CDR2: LNHDA and SQIVND (reference sequence). With V trimmed by 3 bases and J by 0 bases, 4 bases remained unmatched. This CDR3 spans 15 amino acids. The CDR3 loop is CASSIRQGSSYEQYF. In DNA, the CDR3 is TGTGCCAGTAGTATTAGACAGGGGAGCTCCTACGAGCAGTACTTC.

The chain recombines TRBV3-1 (or the pseudogene TRBV3-2) with TRBJ2-1; no definite D call. V lost 0 bases to trimming and J lost 8 bases, with 14 bases between them. The germline V gene encodes CDR1 LGHDT and CDR2 YNNKEL (reference sequence). This CDR3 contains 15 residues. The CDR3 sequence: CASSQDGVSRHEQFF. The CDR3 DNA sequence: TGTGCCAGCAGCCAAGACGGTGTATCTCGCCATGAGCAGTTCTTC.

This chain connects TRBV24-1 to TRBJ2-2, with a possible D match to TRBD1 (5 bases). The germline V and J ends were trimmed by 5 bases and 8 bases, with 11 bases remaining between them. The germline gives CDR1 KGHDR, CDR2 SFDVKD. The CDR3 is 13 residues long. Here the CDR3 reads CATSAQGMGELFF. The CDR3 bases are TGTGCCACCAGTGCCCAGGGCATGGGGGAGCTGTTTTTT.

The chain uses TRBV7-9 and TRBJ2-7; unclear D gene. V was pared by 0 bases and J by 7 bases, with 13 bases between. This CDR3 is 14 amino acids long. CDR1 SEHNR and CDR2 FQNEAQ come from the germline V gene (reference sequence). The CDR3: CASSLALHPEEQYV. The CDR3 DNA sequence: TGTGCCAGCAGCTTAGCTTTACACCCGGAGGAGCAGTACGTC.

The V and J genes are TRBV6-5 and TRBJ2-3; 8 nucleotides match TRBD2. Germline V gene data show CDR1 as MNHEY and CDR2 as SVGAGI. The CDR3 has 13 amino acids. V dropped 4 bases and J dropped 5; count of bases not matched to a gene: 2. DNA for the CDR3: TGTGCCAGCAGTTCAGCGGGAGAAGATACGCAGTATTTT. The encoded protein is CASSSAGEDTQYF.

The DNA of the CDR3 is TGTGCCAGCAGTGAACCGGGACATACGCGAGATACGCAGTATTTT. It yields the protein CASSEPGHTRDTQYF. This chain uses TRBV6-1 with TRBJ2-3, with D perhaps TRBD1 (6 bases). Germline CDR1 is MNHNS and CDR2 is SASEGT. The CDR3 sequence is 15 residues long. With 2 bases removed from V and 5 bases from J, the gap between germline ends came to 14 bases.

In its sample, this clone was seen a few times. The chain carries TRBV30 and TRBJ2-7, with a possible D match to TRBD1 (6 bases). The V and J ends lost 3 bases and 2 bases respectively, with 17 bases between them. The germline gives CDR1 GTSNPN, CDR2 SVGIG (reference sequence). This CDR3 comprises 15 residues. CDR3 DNA: TGTGCCTGGAGGGAAACCTGGACAGCTACCTACGAGCAGTACTTC. This gives the protein CAWRETWTATYEQYF.

V gene TRBV6-6 combines with J gene TRBJ1-2; tentatively, D is TRBD1 (6 bases). V was shortened by 11 bases and J by 4 bases, with 11 bases between the two germline ends. Germline assignment: CDR1 MNHNY and CDR2 SVGAGI (reference sequence). This CDR3 is 11 amino acids long. The CDR3 region is CAGRDTYGYTF. CDR3 in DNA: TGTGCCGGCCGGGACACCTATGGCTACACCTTC.

The chain couples TRBV4-1 to TRBJ2-7; D is unresolved. CDR1 and CDR2 from the germline V gene are MGHRA and YSYEKL. V dropped 1 base and J dropped 0 bases, with 10 bases sitting between them. CDR3 length: 15 residues. The DNA for the CDR3 is TGCGCCAGCAGCCAAGTCGGAAGGAGCTCCTACGAGCAGTACTTC. Translating it yields CASSQVGRSSYEQYF.

This chain links TRBV5-6 with TRBJ2-2; D call uncertain. The V end was cut by 1 base, the J end by 2 bases, with 9 bases between. CDR3 size: 15 residues. Per the germline V gene, CDR1 is SGHDT and CDR2 is YYEEEE. The CDR3 here is CASSLLGDNTGELFF. The CDR3 DNA follows: TGTGCCAGCAGCTTGCTAGGAGACAACACCGGGGAGCTGTTTTTT.

This clone was observed a single time. The chain joins TRBV20-1 to TRBJ1-2; 7 bases match TRBD1. V was pared by 3 bases and J by 7 bases, with 8 bases of the junction left unmatched. The CDR3 length is 13 residues. Per germline, CDR1 DFQATT and CDR2 SNEGSKA (reference sequence). In DNA, the CDR3 is TGCAGTGCTAGTTCGGCAGGGGGGTTTGGCTACACCTTC. Its protein is CSASSAGGFGYTF.

The chain links TRBV6-5 to TRBJ1-1, with D tentatively TRBD1 (6 bases). The CDR3 spans 12 residues. V was shortened by 6 bases and J by 8 bases, with 13 bases between the two germline ends. Looked up from germline, CDR1 is MNHEY and CDR2 is SVGAGI. This CDR3 reads CASRAGGGEAFF. In DNA form, the CDR3 reads TGTGCCAGCAGAGCCGGGGGGGGCGAAGCTTTCTTT.